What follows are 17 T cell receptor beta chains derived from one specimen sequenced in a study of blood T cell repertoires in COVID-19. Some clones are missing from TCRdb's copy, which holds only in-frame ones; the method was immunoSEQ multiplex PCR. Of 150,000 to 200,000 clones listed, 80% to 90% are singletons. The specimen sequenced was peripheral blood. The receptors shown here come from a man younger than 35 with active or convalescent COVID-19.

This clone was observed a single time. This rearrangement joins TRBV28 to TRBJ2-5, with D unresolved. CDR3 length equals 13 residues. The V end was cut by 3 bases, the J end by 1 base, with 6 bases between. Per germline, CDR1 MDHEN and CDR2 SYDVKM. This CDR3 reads CASSFLVQETQYF. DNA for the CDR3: TGTGCCAGCAGTTTTCTTGTCCAAGAGACCCAGTACTTC.

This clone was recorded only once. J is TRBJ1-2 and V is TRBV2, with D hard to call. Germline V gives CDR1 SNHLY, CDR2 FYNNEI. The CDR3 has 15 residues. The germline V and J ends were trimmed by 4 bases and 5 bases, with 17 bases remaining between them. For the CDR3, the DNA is TGTGCCAGCAGTGCCCAAGGGAGGAGGCTTTATGGCTACACCTTC. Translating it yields CASSAQGRRLYGYTF.

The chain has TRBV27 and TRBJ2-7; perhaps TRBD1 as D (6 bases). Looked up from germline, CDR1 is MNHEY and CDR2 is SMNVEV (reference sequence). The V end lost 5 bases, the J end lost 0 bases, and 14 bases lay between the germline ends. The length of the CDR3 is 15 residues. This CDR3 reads CASSPAQGSSYEQYV. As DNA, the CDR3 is TGTGCCAGCAGTCCGGCCCAGGGGAGCTCCTACGAGCAGTACGTC.

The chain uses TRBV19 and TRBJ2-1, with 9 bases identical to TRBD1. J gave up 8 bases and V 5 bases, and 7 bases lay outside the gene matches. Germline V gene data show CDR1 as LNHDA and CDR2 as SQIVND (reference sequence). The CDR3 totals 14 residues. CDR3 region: CASSAGQGFHEQFF. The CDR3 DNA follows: TGTGCCAGTAGTGCGGGACAGGGCTTCCATGAGCAGTTCTTC. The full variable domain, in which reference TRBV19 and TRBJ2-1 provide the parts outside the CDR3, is DGGITQSPKYLFRKEGQNVTLSCEQNLNHDAMYWYRQDPGQGLRLIYYSQIVNDFQKGDIAEGYSVSREKKESFPLTVTSAQKNPTAFYLCASSAGQGFHEQFFGPGTRLTVL.

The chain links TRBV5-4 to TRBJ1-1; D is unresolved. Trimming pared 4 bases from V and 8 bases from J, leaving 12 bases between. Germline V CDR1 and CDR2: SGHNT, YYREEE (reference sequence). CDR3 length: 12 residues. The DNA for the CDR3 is TGTGCCAGCAGCATATCGGGTTACGAAGCTTTCTTT. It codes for CASSISGYEAFF.

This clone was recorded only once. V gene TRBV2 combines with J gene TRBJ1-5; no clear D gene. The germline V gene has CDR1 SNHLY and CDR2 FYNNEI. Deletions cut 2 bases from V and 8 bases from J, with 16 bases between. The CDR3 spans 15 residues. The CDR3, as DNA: TGTGCCAGCAGTGAACAGGCCCCCCTCCAAGAGCCCCAGCATTTT. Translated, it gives CASSEQAPLQEPQHF. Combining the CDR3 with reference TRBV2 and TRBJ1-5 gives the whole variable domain EPEVTQTPSHQVTQMGQEVILRCVPISNHLYFYWYRQILGQKVEFLVSFYNNEISEKSEIFDDQFSVERPDGSNFTLKIRSTKLEDSAMYFCASSEQAPLQEPQHFGDGTRLSIL.

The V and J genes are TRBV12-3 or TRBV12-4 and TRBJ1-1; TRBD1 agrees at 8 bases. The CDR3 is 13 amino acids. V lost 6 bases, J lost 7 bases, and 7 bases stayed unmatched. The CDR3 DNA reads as TGTGCCAGCAGCGGGGACAGGAATATTGAAGCTTTCTTT. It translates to CASSGDRNIEAFF.

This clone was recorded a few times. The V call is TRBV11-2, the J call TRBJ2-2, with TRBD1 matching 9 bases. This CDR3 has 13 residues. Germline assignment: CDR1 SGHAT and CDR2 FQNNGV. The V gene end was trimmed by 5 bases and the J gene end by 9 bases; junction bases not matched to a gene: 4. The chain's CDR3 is CASSRTGVRELFF. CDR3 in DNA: TGTGCCAGCAGCCGGACAGGGGTCCGGGAGCTGTTTTTT.

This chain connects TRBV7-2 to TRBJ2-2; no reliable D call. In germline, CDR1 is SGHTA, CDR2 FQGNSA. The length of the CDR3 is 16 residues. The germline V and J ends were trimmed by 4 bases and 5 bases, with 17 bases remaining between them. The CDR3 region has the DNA TGTGCCAGCAGCTCAGGCCGTGTACAGTTTACCGGGGAGCTGTTTTTT. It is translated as CASSSGRVQFTGELFF.

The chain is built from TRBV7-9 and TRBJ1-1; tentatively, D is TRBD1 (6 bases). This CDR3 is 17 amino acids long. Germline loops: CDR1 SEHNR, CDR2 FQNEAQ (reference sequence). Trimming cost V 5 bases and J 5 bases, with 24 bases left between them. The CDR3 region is CASSKLGQTSMRTEAFF. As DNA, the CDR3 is TGTGCCAGCAGCAAACTCGGACAGACGTCGATGCGGACTGAAGCTTTCTTT.

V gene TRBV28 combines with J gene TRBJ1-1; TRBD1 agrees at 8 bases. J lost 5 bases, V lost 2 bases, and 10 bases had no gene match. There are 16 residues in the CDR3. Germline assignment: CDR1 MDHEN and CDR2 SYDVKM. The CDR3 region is CASSLRVDRVVTEAFF. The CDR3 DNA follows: TGTGCCAGCAGTTTACGGGTGGACAGGGTCGTGACTGAAGCTTTCTTT.

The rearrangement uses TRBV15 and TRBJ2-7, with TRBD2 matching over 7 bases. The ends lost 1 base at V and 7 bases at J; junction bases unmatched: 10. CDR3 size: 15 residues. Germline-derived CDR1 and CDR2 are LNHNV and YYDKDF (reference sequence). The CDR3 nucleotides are TGTGCCACCAGCAGAGGACGGACTAGGACGGATGAGCAGTACTTC. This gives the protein CATSRGRTRTDEQYF.

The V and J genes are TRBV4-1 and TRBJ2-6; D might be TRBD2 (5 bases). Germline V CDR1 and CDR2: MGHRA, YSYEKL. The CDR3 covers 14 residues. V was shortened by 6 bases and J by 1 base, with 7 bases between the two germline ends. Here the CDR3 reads CASSRGSGANVLTF. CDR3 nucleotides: TGCGCCAGCAGTCGGGGATCTGGGGCCAACGTCCTGACTTTC.

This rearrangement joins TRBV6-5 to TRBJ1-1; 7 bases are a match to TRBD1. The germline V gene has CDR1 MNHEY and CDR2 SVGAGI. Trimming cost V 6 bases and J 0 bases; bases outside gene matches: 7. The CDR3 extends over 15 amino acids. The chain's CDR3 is CASRAHDRVNTEAFF. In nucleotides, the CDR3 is TGTGCCAGCAGGGCTCACGACAGGGTGAACACTGAAGCTTTCTTT.

The CDR3 region has the DNA TGTGCCAGCAGCCCCGGGGAGTCGGGGGTCGGGCAGTACTTC. Its protein product is CASSPGESGVGQYF. The chain combines TRBV7-3 with TRBJ2-7, with D possibly being TRBD2 (6 bases). This CDR3 has 14 amino acids. V lost 5 bases and J lost 9, with 20 bases in between. Looked up from germline, CDR1 is SGHTA and CDR2 is FQGTGA.

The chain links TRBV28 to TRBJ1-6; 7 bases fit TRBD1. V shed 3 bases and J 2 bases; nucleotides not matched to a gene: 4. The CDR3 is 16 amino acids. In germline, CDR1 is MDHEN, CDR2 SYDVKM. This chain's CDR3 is CASSFQGGPYNSPLHF. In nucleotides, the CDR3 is TGTGCCAGCAGTTTTCAGGGGGGCCCCTATAATTCACCCCTCCACTTT.

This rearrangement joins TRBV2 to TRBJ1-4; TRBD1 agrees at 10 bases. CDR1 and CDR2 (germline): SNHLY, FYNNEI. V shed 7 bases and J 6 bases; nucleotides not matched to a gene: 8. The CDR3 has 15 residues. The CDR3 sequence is CASNGDRGGDEKLFF. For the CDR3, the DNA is TGTGCCAGCAACGGGGACAGGGGAGGGGATGAAAAACTGTTTTTT.